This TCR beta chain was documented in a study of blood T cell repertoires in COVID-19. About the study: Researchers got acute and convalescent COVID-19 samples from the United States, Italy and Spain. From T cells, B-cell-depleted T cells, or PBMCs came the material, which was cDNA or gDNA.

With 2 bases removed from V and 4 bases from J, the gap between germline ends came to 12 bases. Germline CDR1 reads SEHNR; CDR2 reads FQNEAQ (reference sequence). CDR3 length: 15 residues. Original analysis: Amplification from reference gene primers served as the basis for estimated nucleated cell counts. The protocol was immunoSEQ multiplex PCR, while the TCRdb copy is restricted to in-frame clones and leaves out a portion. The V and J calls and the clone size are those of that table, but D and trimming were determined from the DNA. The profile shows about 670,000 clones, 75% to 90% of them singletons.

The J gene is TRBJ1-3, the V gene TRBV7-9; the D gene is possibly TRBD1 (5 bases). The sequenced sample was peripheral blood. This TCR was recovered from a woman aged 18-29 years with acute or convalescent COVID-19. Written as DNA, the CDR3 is TGTGCCAGCAGCTTATCCACAAGGGGAGGAAACACCATATATTTT. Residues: CASSLSTRGGNTIYF.